The next 27 T cell receptor beta chains were all read from a single sample in a study of T cell responses to AZD1222 COVID-19 vaccine. Measured with immunoSEQ multiplex PCR; TCRdb has only the in-frame clones, and not every one. Of approximately 130,000 clones listed, around nine tenths are singletons. Sequenced here: peripheral blood, sampled on day 0 of MenACWY control vaccination. These TCRs come from an adult in good health.

V gene TRBV11-2 combines with J gene TRBJ1-1; 8 nucleotides align to TRBD1. V trimming: 6 bases; J trimming: 1 base; junction bases outside the gene matches: 13. Germline V gives CDR1 SGHAT, CDR2 FQNNGV. CDR3 length: 17 residues. The CDR3: CASRHPPNRGGNTEAFF. The CDR3 DNA reads as TGTGCCAGCAGACACCCTCCAAACAGGGGGGGGAACACTGAAGCTTTCTTT.

The V call is TRBV11-3, the J call TRBJ2-1; weak D call: TRBD2 (6 bases). V was pared by 5 bases and J by 9 bases, with 14 bases between. Germline assignment: CDR1 SGHNT and CDR2 YENEEA. CDR3 length: 13 residues. CDR3 loop: CASSTAAGIEQFF. CDR3 nucleotide sequence: TGTGCCAGCAGCACAGCTGCGGGAATTGAGCAGTTCTTC.

A single count supports this clone. The J gene is TRBJ1-3, the V gene TRBV6-5; D is unclear. Trimming took off 4 bases at V and 3 bases at J, with 13 bases between the two ends. Germline loops: CDR1 MNHEY, CDR2 SVGAGI. The CDR3 is made up of 15 amino acids. The CDR3 loop reads CASSSAGSGGNTIYF. In DNA form, the CDR3 reads TGTGCCAGCAGTTCTGCAGGATCGGGTGGAAACACCATATATTTT.

A single count supports this clone. J is TRBJ1-1 and V is TRBV7-2; D is uncertain. The length of the CDR3 is 12 residues. V gave up 6 bases and J gave up 7 bases, with 12 bases separating them. The germline V gene encodes CDR1 SGHTA and CDR2 FQGNSA. The DNA for the CDR3 is TGTGCCAGCAGGTTCCGAGTCGGTGAAGCTTTCTTT. This sequence encodes CASRFRVGEAFF.

This rearrangement joins TRBV5-5 to TRBJ2-7; D is perhaps TRBD2 (6 bases). Trimming pared 4 bases from V and 7 bases from J, leaving 18 bases between. This CDR3 region has 14 residues. The germline V gene encodes CDR1 SGHKS and CDR2 YYEKEE (reference sequence). The DNA for the CDR3 is TGTGCCAGCAGCAGGGTCCCTGGGGCGGGGGAGCAGTACTTC. Protein product: CASSRVPGAGEQYF. Drawing the rest from reference TRBV5-5 and TRBJ2-7, the complete variable domain is DAGVTQSPTHLIKTRGQQVTLRCSPISGHKSVSWYQQVLGQGPQFIFQYYEKEERGRGNFPDRFSARQFPNYSSELNVNALLLGDSALYLCASSRVPGAGEQYFGPGTRLTVT.

This chain connects TRBV7-2 to TRBJ1-6; D gene unclear. Germline V lookup: CDR1 SGHTA, CDR2 FQGNSA. The ends were cut back, 0 bases at V and 7 bases at J, with 10 bases in the middle. The CDR3 sequence is 15 residues long. Here the CDR3 reads CASSLAAAQNSPLHF. In DNA form, the CDR3 reads TGTGCCAGCAGCTTAGCCGCAGCTCAGAATTCACCCCTCCACTTT.

The chain joins TRBV12-5 to TRBJ2-2; D is undetermined. CDR3 length: 15 residues. Trimming pared 0 bases from V and 0 bases from J, leaving 5 bases between. The germline V gene encodes CDR1 LGHNT and CDR2 FRNRAP. CDR3 sequence: CASGLVQTNTGELFF. For the CDR3, the DNA is TGTGCTAGTGGTTTGGTACAGACGAACACCGGGGAGCTGTTTTTT.

A single count supports this clone. This sequence joins TRBV14 and TRBJ2-1; D is undetermined. This CDR3 region has 13 residues. Germline loops: CDR1 SGHDN, CDR2 FVKESK. Trimming pared 2 bases from V and 5 bases from J, leaving 7 bases between. The CDR3 spells CASSQLRDNEQFF. The CDR3 DNA sequence: TGTGCCAGCAGCCAATTACGAGACAATGAGCAGTTCTTC. The whole variable domain, remainder taken from reference TRBV14 and TRBJ2-1, is EAGVTQFPSHSVIEKGQTVTLRCDPISGHDNLYWYRRVMGKEIKFLLHFVKESKQDESGMPNNRFLAERTGGTYSTLKVQPAELEDSGVYFCASSQLRDNEQFFGPGTRLTVL.

This CDR3 is CASSAPGTLEVQYF. The CDR3 DNA reads as TGTGCCAGCAGTGCCCCCGGGACACTTGAGGTCCAGTACTTC. The chain joins TRBV25-1 to TRBJ2-5; D perhaps matches TRBD1 (6 bases). The V end was cut by 4 bases, the J end by 10 bases, with 19 bases between. The CDR3 is 14 residues long. In germline, CDR1 is MGHDK, CDR2 SYGVNS.

J is TRBJ1-2 and V is TRBV18; no definite D call. With 1 base removed from V and 0 bases from J, the gap between germline ends came to 12 bases. Germline-derived CDR1 and CDR2 are KGHSH and LQKENI. The CDR3 extends over 16 amino acids. CDR3 region: CASSPLERTTNYGYTF. CDR3 in DNA: TGTGCCAGCTCACCACTAGAAAGGACGACTAACTATGGCTACACCTTC.

The chain has TRBV5-1 and TRBJ2-5; the D is unclear. Germline values: CDR1 SGHRS, CDR2 YFSETQ. V was pared by 0 bases and J by 2 bases, with 17 bases between. The CDR3 loop spans 17 amino acids. In nucleotides, the CDR3 is TGCGCCAGCAGCTTGGGTGGGGTAGGAAGTAGGCAAGAGACCCAGTACTTC. Its translation is CASSLGGVGSRQETQYF.

With respect to this clone: The same CDR3 is also encoded by other DNA sequences in this sample. The rearrangement links TRBV24-1 to TRBJ2-1; 11 bases fit TRBD2. Germline V gene lookup returns CDR1 KGHDR and CDR2 SFDVKD. After removal of 3 bases from V and 10 bases from J, the junction contained 10 bases not matched to a gene. The CDR3 covers 16 residues. The CDR3 sequence: CATSDPGTSGTNEQFF. For the CDR3, the DNA is TGTGCCACCAGTGATCCGGGGACTAGCGGAACAAACGAGCAGTTCTTC.

The chain joins TRBV12-5 to TRBJ2-7; 8 bases agree with TRBD2. The germline V gene encodes CDR1 LGHNT and CDR2 FRNRAP. V shed 4 bases, J shed 3 bases, and the junction held 17 bases outside the gene matches. This CDR3 has 18 residues. CDR3 DNA sequence: TGTGCTAGTGGTTCTACCCTAGGACTAGCCGCCGGTAACTACGAGCAGTACTTC. It yields the protein CASGSTLGLAAGNYEQYF.

The chain employs TRBV9 and TRBJ1-1, with D uncertain. The CDR3 has 15 amino acids. From germline, CDR1 is SGDLS and CDR2 YYNGEE. V was pared by 0 bases and J by 4 bases, with 13 bases between. The CDR3 bases are TGTGCCAGCAGCGTAGGGGGTTCCTTTATCACTGAAGCTTTCTTT. The encoded protein is CASSVGGSFITEAFF.

This clone was seen a handful of times. The gene calls are TRBV3-1 (or the pseudogene TRBV3-2) and TRBJ1-3; D might be TRBD1 (6 bases). The CDR3 runs 16 residues. Looked up from germline, CDR1 is LGHDT and CDR2 is YNNKEL (reference sequence). V dropped 4 bases and J dropped 0 bases, with 13 bases sitting between them. The CDR3: CASSPRTASSGNTIYF. CDR3 sequence (DNA): TGTGCCAGCAGCCCGAGGACAGCCAGCTCTGGAAACACCATATATTTT.

The chain couples TRBV5-8 to TRBJ2-7; D not resolved. The CDR3 is 16 amino acids. From germline, CDR1 is SGHTS and CDR2 YDEGEE. V was shortened by 4 bases and J by 3 bases, with 20 bases between the two germline ends. CDR3 protein: CASSSYALGDGYEQYF. The CDR3 coding sequence is TGTGCCAGCAGCAGCTATGCTCTTGGGGATGGCTACGAGCAGTACTTC. The whole variable domain, remainder taken from reference TRBV5-8 and TRBJ2-7, is EAGVTQSPTHLIKTRGQQATLRCSPISGHTSVYWYQQALGLGLQFLLWYDEGEERNRGNFPPRFSGRQFPNYSSELNVNALELEDSALYLCASSSYALGDGYEQYFGPGTRLTVT.

This clone showed up just a few times. This chain connects TRBV29-1 to TRBJ1-2; 8 bases are a match to TRBD1. After removal of 6 bases from V and 0 bases from J, the junction contained 12 bases not matched to a gene. In germline, CDR1 is SQVTM, CDR2 ANQGSEA. The CDR3 is made up of 16 amino acids. The CDR3 DNA follows: TGCAGCGTCGAAATACCCGGACAGGGTGCTAACTATGGCTACACCTTC. It translates to CSVEIPGQGANYGYTF.

The rearrangement uses TRBV13 and TRBJ1-6; D is ambiguous. The CDR3 contains 19 residues. Trimming removed 0 bases at V and 0 bases at J, with 15 bases between. CDR1 is PRHDT and CDR2 is FYEKMQ in the germline V gene (reference sequence). The CDR3 is CASSLGVAASSSYNSPLHF. The CDR3 DNA reads as TGTGCCAGCAGCTTAGGTGTAGCCGCCTCGAGCTCCTATAATTCACCCCTCCACTTT.

V and J are TRBV3-1 (or the pseudogene TRBV3-2) and TRBJ2-3; tentative D call: TRBD2 (7 bases). The CDR3 is 16 residues long. Germline CDR1 and CDR2: LGHDT and YNNKEL (reference sequence). V dropped 0 bases and J dropped 3 bases, with 13 bases sitting between them. The CDR3 region has the DNA TGTGCCAGCAGCCAAGATGGGGGCGGGAGTACAGATACGCAGTATTTT. Amino acid sequence: CASSQDGGGSTDTQYF.

This chain links TRBV28 with TRBJ2-7; 7 bases agree with TRBD1. J gave up 6 bases and V 6 bases, and 8 bases lay outside the gene matches. Germline V gives CDR1 MDHEN, CDR2 SYDVKM. CDR3 length equals 13 residues. CDR3 sequence: CASSPGQRLEQYF. The CDR3, as DNA: TGTGCCAGCAGCCCGGGACAGCGGCTCGAGCAGTACTTC.

This clone was found a few times. V and J are TRBV7-9 and TRBJ1-1; a weak D match, TRBD1 (6 bases). The CDR3 totals 13 residues. Germline loops: CDR1 SEHNR, CDR2 FQNEAQ (reference sequence). Deletions cut 6 bases from V and 7 bases from J, with 15 bases between. This CDR3 reads CASRPTGPNEAFF. Here the CDR3 DNA reads TGTGCCAGCAGACCTACAGGGCCTAATGAAGCTTTCTTT. The variable domain in full, completed from reference TRBV7-9 and TRBJ1-1, reads DTGVSQNPRHKITKRGQNVTFRCDPISEHNRLYWYRQTLGQGPEFLTYFQNEAQLEKSRLLSDRFSAERPKGSFSTLEIQRTEQGDSAMYLCASRPTGPNEAFFGQGTRLTVV.

This chain joins TRBV6-5 and TRBJ2-7, with 10 positions matching TRBD2. CDR3 length: 15 residues. V lost 6 bases, J lost 3 bases, and 8 bases stayed unmatched. Germline-derived CDR1 and CDR2 are MNHEY and SVGAGI. The CDR3 here is CASRKASGSNYEQYF. The CDR3 DNA reads as TGTGCCAGCAGAAAGGCTAGCGGGAGTAACTACGAGCAGTACTTC.

This clone is a singleton in its sample. The chain combines TRBV6-6 with TRBJ2-1; D remains unclear. This CDR3 is built from 15 residues. The ends were cut back, 5 bases at V and 2 bases at J, with 13 bases in the middle. Per the germline V gene, CDR1 is MNHNY and CDR2 is SVGAGI (reference sequence). As DNA, the CDR3 is TGTGCCAGCAGTCTCGACGGAGCGCCCTACAATGAGCAGTTCTTC. Amino acids: CASSLDGAPYNEQFF.

The V gene is TRBV7-6, the J gene TRBJ2-4, with D maybe TRBD2 (6 bases). The length of the CDR3 is 16 residues. Deletions cut 5 bases from V and 0 bases from J, with 14 bases between. The germline gives CDR1 SGHVS, CDR2 FNYEAQ. The CDR3 spells CASSRTQGLAKNIQYF. CDR3 coding DNA: TGTGCCAGCAGCAGGACCCAGGGACTAGCCAAAAACATTCAGTACTTC.

The chain is built from TRBV6-2 or TRBV6-3 and TRBJ1-2; no firm D call. The CDR3 runs to 13 residues. Germline CDR1 reads MNHEY; CDR2 reads SVGEGT. V lost 4 bases and J 4 bases, leaving 10 bases between the germline ends. This CDR3 reads CASSSDKFYGYTF. The CDR3 region has the DNA TGTGCCAGCAGTTCCGACAAGTTCTATGGCTACACCTTC.

V is TRBV28 and J is TRBJ1-1; D is unresolved. V shed 7 bases and J shed 1 base, with 19 bases lying between them. CDR1 is MDHEN and CDR2 is SYDVKM in the germline V gene. The CDR3 extends over 16 amino acids. DNA of the CDR3: TGTGCCAGCAACACAGCAAGCGCCACCTCGAACACTGAAGCTTTCTTT. Its protein is CASNTASATSNTEAFF.

J is TRBJ1-2 and V is TRBV3-1 (or the pseudogene TRBV3-2); TRBD1 might be the D (5 bases). The length of the CDR3 is 15 residues. Between the trimmed V and J ends, which lost 0 bases and 4 bases, there was a span of 12 bases. Per germline, CDR1 LGHDT and CDR2 YNNKEL (reference sequence). CDR3 protein: CASSQDEWGFYGYTF. In DNA, the CDR3 is TGTGCCAGCAGCCAAGATGAATGGGGGTTCTATGGCTACACCTTC.